These 27 T cell receptor beta chains share one sample of origin, sequenced in a study of shared clonotypes between healthy human individuals. Only in-frame clones appear in the TCRdb table, and some are missing; sequencing was by immunoSEQ multiplex PCR. The table has over 2 million clones, over 85% seen once; the top ten hold 0.1% to 0.15%. Sequenced material: naive CD4+ T cells sorted from blood. Subset here: CD45RA+ positively selected. Receptor source: a man aged 18 to 29 in good health.

This chain connects TRBV6-1 to TRBJ2-1; perhaps TRBD1 as D (5 bases). With 7 bases removed from V and 6 bases from J, the gap between germline ends came to 19 bases. Per germline, CDR1 MNHNS and CDR2 SASEGT. The CDR3 spans 15 residues. CDR3 loop: CASNPDGRALNEQFF. CDR3 coding DNA: TGTGCCAGCAACCCGGACGGCAGGGCTCTCAATGAGCAGTTCTTC.

The genes are TRBV11-2 and TRBJ2-7; D unclear. Per germline, CDR1 SGHAT and CDR2 FQNNGV. The CDR3 has 13 residues. The V and J ends lost 1 base and 5 bases respectively, with 9 bases between them. Written as DNA, the CDR3 is TGTGCCAGCAGCTTAGCTGGGCAGAACGAGCAGTACTTC. Translation gives CASSLAGQNEQYF.

This clone was recorded once. The gene calls are TRBV5-1 and TRBJ2-3; the match to TRBD2 covers 13 bases. Germline loops: CDR1 SGHRS, CDR2 YFSETQ. The CDR3 covers 16 residues. V shed 4 bases, J shed 2 bases, and the junction held 4 bases outside the gene matches. The CDR3 loop is CASSRGLAGTTDTQYF. In DNA, the CDR3 is TGCGCCAGCAGCCGGGGACTAGCGGGGACCACAGATACGCAGTATTTT.

The chain uses TRBV30 and TRBJ1-4; 9 nucleotides align to TRBD1. The germline CDR1 and CDR2 sequences are GTSNPN and SVGIG (reference sequence). CDR3 length: 14 amino acids. V lost 4 bases, J lost 8 bases, and 8 bases stayed unmatched. Here the CDR3 reads CAWNPGQGLEKLFF. The CDR3, as DNA: TGTGCCTGGAATCCGGGACAGGGTCTCGAAAAACTGTTTTTT.

The chain uses TRBV5-1 and TRBJ2-1; the D gene is possibly TRBD2 (6 bases). The CDR3 has 15 amino acids. The ends were cut back, 10 bases at V and 0 bases at J, with 17 bases in the middle. CDR1 is SGHRS and CDR2 is YFSETQ in the germline V gene. Here the CDR3 reads CAVGDGGTSYNEQFF. Here the CDR3 DNA reads TGCGCCGTTGGCGACGGCGGGACCTCCTACAATGAGCAGTTCTTC.

This chain connects TRBV4-3 to TRBJ2-5; 9 nucleotides match TRBD2. With V trimmed by 0 bases and J by 5 bases, 7 bases remained unmatched. The germline CDR1 and CDR2 sequences are LGHNA and YSLEER. The CDR3 runs to 16 residues. DNA for the CDR3: TGCGCCAGCAGCCAAGATTTGAGCGGGAGGTGGGAGACCCAGTACTTC. This encodes CASSQDLSGRWETQYF.

V usage is TRBV19 and J usage is TRBJ1-5; D remains ambiguous. V lost 3 bases and J 3 bases, leaving 18 bases between the germline ends. Germline V CDR1 and CDR2: LNHDA, SQIVND (reference sequence). The CDR3 sequence is 17 residues long. CDR3 sequence (DNA): TGTGCCAGTAGTATTAGCCCTTATGTCCCAAACAATCAGCCCCAGCATTTT. This gives the protein CASSISPYVPNNQPQHF.

The sample holds one count of this clone. Other nucleotide sequences from this sample produce the same CDR3. The rearrangement links TRBV5-1 to TRBJ2-7; D uncertain. Germline values: CDR1 SGHRS, CDR2 YFSETQ. The CDR3 length is 14 residues. V was clipped by 0 bases and J by 2 bases, with 9 bases between them. CDR3 region: CASSLEEPPYEQYF. CDR3 DNA: TGCGCCAGCAGCTTGGAAGAACCGCCCTACGAGCAGTACTTC.

CDR3 sequence: CASSERGRSTGELFF. CDR3 sequence (DNA): TGTGCCAGCAGCGAGAGGGGGCGAAGCACCGGGGAGCTGTTTTTT. The chain joins TRBV7-8 to TRBJ2-2; 7 nucleotides line up with TRBD1. This CDR3 is 15 amino acids long. Germline V gene lookup returns CDR1 SGHVS and CDR2 FQNEAQ. V was clipped by 5 bases and J by 4 bases; unmatched bases: 7.

This chain links TRBV2 with TRBJ2-2; D remains ambiguous. CDR1 and CDR2 from the germline V gene are SNHLY and FYNNEI. Trimming shortened V by 4 bases and J by 6 bases, and 9 bases separated the two germline ends. The CDR3 loop spans 13 amino acids. The CDR3 reads CASSGSAPGELFF. In DNA, the CDR3 is TGTGCCAGCAGTGGTTCCGCTCCCGGGGAGCTGTTTTTT.

This clone was detected once. The chain couples TRBV27 to TRBJ2-1, with 7 bases fitting TRBD1. With V trimmed by 5 bases and J by 0 bases, 19 bases remained unmatched. The CDR3 covers 20 residues. Germline CDR1 and CDR2: MNHEY and SMNVEV (reference sequence). DNA of the CDR3: TGTGCCAGCAGTCACTCCCCCGGGACAGTTTCTCTCCACTCCTACAATGAGCAGTTCTTC. Translating gives CASSHSPGTVSLHSYNEQFF.

The chain couples TRBV5-1 to TRBJ1-1, with TRBD1 matching over 7 bases. The CDR3 is 16 amino acids. The V gene end was trimmed by 2 bases and the J gene end by 4 bases; junction bases not matched to a gene: 11. In germline, CDR1 is SGHRS, CDR2 YFSETQ. CDR3 sequence: CASSFSSGGGGTEAFF. CDR3 DNA: TGCGCCAGCAGCTTTAGCTCAGGGGGAGGTGGCACTGAAGCTTTCTTT.

V and J are TRBV19 and TRBJ2-7, with 8 positions matching TRBD2. There are 15 residues in the CDR3. The V gene's germline CDR1 is LNHDA and CDR2 SQIVND (reference sequence). V gave up 0 bases and J gave up 2 bases; unmatched junction bases: 3. The CDR3 protein is CASSIESGRTYEQYF. Here the CDR3 DNA reads TGTGCCAGTAGTATAGAGAGCGGGAGAACCTACGAGCAGTACTTC.

The genes are TRBV28 and TRBJ1-2, with D unclear. V was pared by 3 bases and J by 5 bases, with 10 bases between. The CDR3 consists of 13 residues. From germline, CDR1 is MDHEN and CDR2 SYDVKM. CDR3: CASSLGLPYGYTF. CDR3 nucleotides: TGTGCCAGCAGTTTGGGGTTACCATATGGCTACACCTTC.

J is TRBJ2-1 and V is TRBV30, with D tentatively TRBD2 (5 bases). The CDR3 is 14 residues long. From germline, CDR1 is GTSNPN and CDR2 SVGIG (reference sequence). Trimming left V 4 bases short and J 6 bases short, with 16 bases between. The CDR3 DNA sequence: TGTGCCTGGAACCTTACACCTCGGGGCAATGAGCAGTTCTTC. Its protein is CAWNLTPRGNEQFF.

This clone was recorded once. The rearrangement links TRBV14 to TRBJ1-3, with no clear D. Looked up from germline, CDR1 is SGHDN and CDR2 is FVKESK. Trimming cost V 1 base and J 1 base, with 11 bases left between them. The CDR3 loop spans 16 amino acids. CDR3 in DNA: TGTGCCAGCAGCCAAGTGGGCTGGGGATCTGGAAACACCATATATTTT. It yields the protein CASSQVGWGSGNTIYF.

This chain links TRBV10-3 with TRBJ1-1; no firm D call. The CDR3 extends over 14 amino acids. CDR1 and CDR2 from the germline V gene are ENHRY and SYGVKD. Trimming removed 7 bases from V and 5 bases from J, with 17 bases in between. CDR3 DNA sequence: TGTGCCATCACTTTGCACGGGAGAGCAACTGAAGCTTTCTTT. Translated, it gives CAITLHGRATEAFF.

The chain couples TRBV4-2 to TRBJ1-5; maybe TRBD1 (6 bases). V dropped 4 bases and J dropped 4 bases, with 14 bases sitting between them. Per germline, CDR1 LGHNA and CDR2 YNFKEQ. This CDR3 contains 15 residues. This chain's CDR3 is CASSREWGQNQPQHF. The CDR3 DNA follows: TGTGCCAGCAGCCGAGAATGGGGGCAGAATCAGCCCCAGCATTTT.

V and J are TRBV10-3 and TRBJ1-1; D possibly corresponds to TRBD1 (6 bases). The V end lost 2 bases, the J end lost 0 bases, and 13 bases lay between the germline ends. This CDR3 is 16 amino acids long. Per germline, CDR1 ENHRY and CDR2 SYGVKD. The CDR3 loop is CAISELGGRMNTEAFF. Here the CDR3 DNA reads TGTGCCATCAGTGAGCTGGGGGGCCGCATGAACACTGAAGCTTTCTTT.

A note on this clone: At one end, the junction sequence differs from germline, possibly due to a read error. This chain links TRBV7-8 with TRBJ2-5, with TRBD1 identical over 7 bases. Germline V gene data show CDR1 as SGHVS and CDR2 as FQNEAQ. The CDR3 contains 12 residues. CDR3 DNA: TGTGCCAGCAGCTACCGTACAGGGGAGAGGAACTTC. This encodes CASSYRTGERNF.

The chain is built from TRBV6-5 and TRBJ1-3; no reliable D call. V gave up 8 bases and J gave up 7 bases, with 18 bases separating them. Germline values: CDR1 MNHEY, CDR2 SVGAGI. The length of the CDR3 is 14 residues. The CDR3 sequence is CASYSKSERNTIYF. The CDR3, as DNA: TGTGCCAGCTATTCAAAATCGGAGCGGAACACCATATATTTT.

The chain carries TRBV7-2 and TRBJ2-7; perhaps TRBD1 as D (6 bases). The germline V gene encodes CDR1 SGHTA and CDR2 FQGNSA. The V end was cut by 6 bases, the J end by 2 bases, with 14 bases between. The CDR3 is 14 amino acids. CDR3 in amino acids: CASSSGQKPYEQYF. In nucleotides, the CDR3 is TGTGCCAGCAGTTCCGGACAGAAACCCTACGAGCAGTACTTC. Based on the CDR3 plus reference TRBV7-2 and TRBJ2-7, the full variable domain is GAGVSQSPSNKVTEKGKDVELRCDPISGHTALYWYRQSLGQGLEFLIYFQGNSAPDKSGLPSDRFSAERTGGSVSTLTIQRTQQEDSAVYLCASSSGQKPYEQYFGPGTRLTVT.

This chain joins TRBV7-2 and TRBJ2-2, with D perhaps matching TRBD2 (6 bases). The CDR3 contains 17 residues. V was cut by 5 bases and J by 2 bases, with 18 bases left in between. Per the germline V gene, CDR1 is SGHTA and CDR2 is FQGNSA. The CDR3 spells CASSPSQGLINTGELFF. The DNA of the CDR3 is TGTGCCAGCAGCCCAAGCCAGGGACTCATAAACACCGGGGAGCTGTTTTTT.

The V gene is TRBV19, the J gene TRBJ1-5; D call uncertain. Germline V gene sequence: CDR1 LNHDA, CDR2 SQIVND (reference sequence). CDR3 length equals 16 residues. Trimming shortened V by 1 base and J by 1 base, and 11 bases separated the two germline ends. The CDR3 loop reads CASSIAQDSSNQPQHF. The CDR3 DNA sequence: TGTGCCAGTAGTATAGCTCAGGATTCCAGCAATCAGCCCCAGCATTTT.

CDR3 sequence reads: CASSLTTSYGYTF. The CDR3 nucleotides read TGTGCCAGCAGCTTGACAACTTCCTATGGCTACACCTTC. The chain employs TRBV5-4 and TRBJ1-2; no reliable D call. The V gene lost 1 base and the J gene lost 4 bases, with 8 bases spanning the gap. The CDR3 totals 13 residues. Germline loops: CDR1 SGHNT, CDR2 YYREEE (reference sequence). The full variable domain, its missing parts supplied by reference TRBV5-4 and TRBJ1-2, is ETGVTQSPTHLIKTRGQQVTLRCSSQSGHNTVSWYQQALGQGPQFIFQYYREEENGRGNFPPRFSGLQFPNYSSELNVNALELDDSALYLCASSLTTSYGYTFGSGTRLTVV.

The chain carries TRBV5-1 and TRBJ1-5; 8 bases are a match to TRBD1. The CDR3 is made up of 15 amino acids. Trimming took 5 bases from V and 3 from J; bases not matched to a gene: 7. The germline gives CDR1 SGHRS, CDR2 YFSETQ. Here the CDR3 DNA reads TGCGCCAGCAGTGCGGAGACAGGGGCCAATCAGCCCCAGCATTTT. It translates to CASSAETGANQPQHF.

This chain links TRBV5-1 with TRBJ2-1, with a possible D match to TRBD2 (5 bases). In germline, CDR1 is SGHRS, CDR2 YFSETQ. Trimming left V 0 bases short and J 7 bases short, with 14 bases between. The CDR3 consists of 15 residues. The DNA for the CDR3 is TGCGCCAGCAGCTTGGTTGGACGCGGGCTGAATGAGCAGTTCTTC. It codes for CASSLVGRGLNEQFF.